A selection of T cell receptor beta chains follows, all from one sample in a study of shared clonotypes between healthy human individuals. Here immunoSEQ multiplex PCR was the method, and the copy in TCRdb shows in-frame clones only, minus some. This sample yields over 950,000 clones, of which roughly 80% are seen a single time; almost 0.9% belongs to the top ten. The sample comprised memory CD4+ T cells from PBMCs. These receptors were taken from a man aged 18 to 30 in good health. Some clones in this sample may be carry-over from other donors' samples. The CDR3 runs from the conserved cysteine through the conserved F or W. Fields, in order: clone size, D gene, V gene, J gene, CDR3 protein, CDR3 DNA. The D gene is left open where the match is weak. The listing skips clone size in some rows; elsewhere it reads once, few, many or a size class.

-	-	TRBV5-6	TRBJ1-6	CASSSGRIEGSNSPLHF	TGTGCCAGCAGCTCCGGGCGCATAGAGGGTAGTAATTCACCCCTCCACTTT
-	-	TRBV28	TRBJ2-7	CASSLFGTVYEQYF	TGTGCCAGCAGTTTATTCGGGACCGTCTACGAGCAGTACTTC
-	-	TRBV5-4	TRBJ2-3	CASSFLTDTQYF	TGTGCCAGCAGCTTTTTGACAGATACGCAGTATTTT
-	TRBD2	TRBV29-1	TRBJ2-1	CSVDGLAERSYNERFF	TGCAGCGTTGATGGGCTAGCGGAGCGTTCCTACAATGAGCGGTTCTTC
-	TRBD2	TRBV9	TRBJ2-7	CASSVTGGSSYEQYF	TGTGCCAGCAGCGTAACCGGCGGGAGCTCCTACGAGCAGTACTTC
-	-	TRBV7-8	TRBJ2-7	CASSSSRTVPSYEQYF	TGTGCCAGCAGCTCAAGTAGGACAGTACCTTCCTACGAGCAGTACTTC
-	-	TRBV7-6	TRBJ2-2	CASSLAPRYTGELFF	TGTGCCAGCAGCTTAGCGCCTCGATACACCGGGGAGCTGTTTTTT
-	TRBD1	TRBV9	TRBJ2-7	CASSADRGLNEQYF	TGTGCCAGCAGCGCCGACAGGGGGCTCAACGAGCAGTACTTC
once	TRBD2	TRBV11-2	TRBJ2-4	CASSLGLAGNIQYF	TGTGCCAGCAGCTTAGGACTAGCGGGAAACATTCAGTACTTC
-	TRBD1	TRBV10-1	TRBJ2-7	CASSSDGDRVTLWDEQYF	TGCGCCAGCAGTTCGGACGGGGACAGGGTGACACTTTGGGACGAGCAGTACTTC
-	TRBD2	TRBV11-2	TRBJ2-3	CASSSGLAGASTDTQYF	TGTGCCAGCAGCTCGGGACTAGCGGGGGCAAGCACAGATACGCAGTATTTT
-	-	TRBV6-6	TRBJ2-7	CASSYSEVRGLEQYF	TGTGCCAGCAGTTACTCAGAGGTCCGGGGGCTCGAGCAGTACTTC
-	TRBD1	TRBV2	TRBJ1-2	CASSDLDRVKGYGYTF	TGTGCCAGCAGTGACCTAGACAGGGTCAAGGGCTATGGCTACACCTTC
-	-	TRBV23-1	TRBJ2-7	CARGGTDLYEQYF	TGCGCCAGGGGCGGGACAGACCTCTACGAGCAGTACTTC
-	-	TRBV5-1	TRBJ1-1	CASSLDRNTEAFF	TGCGCCAGCAGCCTGGATCGTAACACTGAAGCTTTCTTT
-	TRBD1	TRBV18	TRBJ1-4	CASSPLGQINEKLFF	TGTGCCAGCTCACCCCTGGGACAGATTAATGAAAAACTGTTTTTT
few	-	TRBV29-1	TRBJ1-1	CSVGQRDTEAFF	TGCAGCGTTGGGCAGAGAGACACTGAAGCTTTCTTT
-	-	TRBV29-1	TRBJ2-5	CSVVGDPETQYF	TGCAGCGTTGTAGGGGATCCGGAGACCCAGTACTTC
-	-	TRBV28	TRBJ2-7	CASSGPREQYF	TGTGCCAGCAGTGGCCCTCGCGAGCAGTACTTC
-	TRBD2	TRBV6-1	TRBJ2-5	CASSERTSGRQETQYF	TGTGCCAGCAGTGAAAGGACTAGCGGGCGTCAAGAGACCCAGTACTTC
-	-	TRBV5-1	TRBJ2-1	CASSLSTQGEQFF	TGCGCCAGCAGCTTGTCCACCCAGGGTGAGCAGTTCTTC
-	-	TRBV28	TRBJ1-2	CASSLRVNYGYTF	TGTGCCAGCAGTTTGAGGGTAAACTATGGCTACACCTTC
-	-	TRBV6-5	TRBJ1-1	CASSYSIQGTTEAFF	TGTGCCAGCAGTTACTCGATACAGGGCACCACTGAAGCTTTCTTT
-	-	TRBV7-6	TRBJ2-7	CASSLFGFYEQYF	TGTGCCAGCAGCTTATTCGGGTTTTACGAGCAGTACTTC
-	-	TRBV7-6	TRBJ2-7	CASSPEGGKGDEQYF	TGTGCCAGCAGCCCCGAAGGAGGGAAGGGAGACGAGCAGTACTTC
-	-	TRBV27	TRBJ1-3	CASSLLGVGSGNTIYF	TGTGCCAGCAGTTTATTGGGGGTTGGATCCGGAAACACCATATATTTT
-	-	TRBV7-3	TRBJ2-5	CASSLKGETQYF	TGTGCCAGCAGCTTAAAGGGGGAGACCCAGTACTTC
once	-	TRBV6-5	TRBJ2-7	CASSEGGAQSYEQYF	TGTGCCAGCTCTGAGGGGGGGGCCCAATCCTACGAGCAGTACTTC
-	TRBD1	TRBV30	TRBJ2-7	CTWRTGISSYEQYF	TGTACCTGGAGGACAGGGATAAGCTCCTACGAGCAGTACTTC
-	-	TRBV11-1	TRBJ2-3	CASSRLRGGDTQYF	TGTGCCAGCAGCCGACTCAGGGGTGGGGATACGCAGTATTTT
-	-	TRBV28	TRBJ1-5	CASRGAGQPQHF	TGTGCCAGCAGGGGGGCGGGTCAGCCCCAGCATTTT
many	TRBD1	TRBV15	TRBJ1-5	CATSRGRDSLAQHF	TGTGCCACCAGCAGAGGCAGGGACAGTTTAGCCCAGCATTTT
-	-	TRBV5-6	TRBJ2-3	CASSLSGAPDTQYF	TGTGCCAGCAGCTTGTCGGGGGCCCCAGATACGCAGTATTTT
-	-	TRBV11-2	TRBJ2-5	CASSIGTAEETQYF	TGTGCCAGCAGCATTGGGACGGCCGAAGAGACCCAGTACTTC
-	-	TRBV18	TRBJ1-1	CASSPRGTTTEAFF	TGTGCCAGCTCACCACGCGGGACGACCACTGAAGCTTTCTTT
-	TRBD2	TRBV2	TRBJ2-1	CASSGTSGRAGNEQFF	TGTGCCAGCAGTGGGACTAGCGGGAGGGCCGGTAATGAGCAGTTCTTC
few	-	TRBV6-4	TRBJ2-1	CASSEQLYNEQFF	TGTGCCAGCAGTGAACAACTATACAATGAGCAGTTCTTC
few	-	TRBV4-2	TRBJ1-5	CASSQDRSNQPQHF	TGTGCCAGCAGCCAAGATCGCAGCAATCAGCCCCAGCATTTT
-	-	TRBV19	TRBJ2-3	CASSINRVDTQYF	TGTGCCAGTAGTATTAACAGGGTAGATACGCAGTATTTT
-	-	TRBV6-1	TRBJ2-7	CASSALRSSYEQYF	TGTGCCAGCAGTGCCCTTAGAAGCTCCTACGAGCAGTACTTC
-	-	TRBV5-4	TRBJ1-5	CASSLDRNQPQHF	TGTGCCAGCAGCTTGGACAGAAATCAGCCCCAGCATTTT
-	TRBD1	TRBV2	TRBJ2-2	CASSRQGSTGELFF	TGTGCCAGCAGCCGACAGGGAAGTACCGGGGAGCTGTTTTTT